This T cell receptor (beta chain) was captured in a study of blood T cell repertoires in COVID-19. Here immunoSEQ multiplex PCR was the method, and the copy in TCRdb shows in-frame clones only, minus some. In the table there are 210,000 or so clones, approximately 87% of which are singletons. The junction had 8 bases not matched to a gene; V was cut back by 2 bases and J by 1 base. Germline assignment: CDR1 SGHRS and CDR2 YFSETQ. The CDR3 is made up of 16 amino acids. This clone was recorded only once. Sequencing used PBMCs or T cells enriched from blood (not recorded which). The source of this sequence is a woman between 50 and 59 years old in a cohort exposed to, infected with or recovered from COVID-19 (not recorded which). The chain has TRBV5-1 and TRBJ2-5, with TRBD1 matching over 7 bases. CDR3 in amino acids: CASSLNTGALQETQYF. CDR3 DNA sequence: TGCGCCAGCAGCTTAAACACAGGGGCCCTCCAAGAGACCCAGTACTTC.